What follows are 14 T cell receptor beta chains derived from one specimen sequenced in a study of blood T cell repertoires in COVID-19. Method: immunoSEQ multiplex PCR; TCRdb's copy keeps in-frame clones and lacks some. This sample has 390,000 or so clones, with roughly 89% found just once. Sequenced material: peripheral blood. These receptor sequences come from a man aged 18 to 29 with active or convalescent COVID-19.

The chain combines TRBV27 with TRBJ2-7; 9 nucleotides align to TRBD1. This CDR3 has 14 amino acids. Germline lookup yields CDR1 MNHEY and CDR2 SMNVEV (reference sequence). The trim removed 2 bases at V and 1 base at J, leaving 0 bases unmatched. The CDR3 DNA reads as TGTGCCAGCAGTTTAGGGACAGGGTCCTACGAGCAGTACTTC. This codes for CASSLGTGSYEQYF.

The CDR3 spells CASRPGQTYYGYTF. The CDR3 nucleotides read TGTGCCAGCAGACCTGGACAGACCTACTATGGCTACACCTTC. This sequence joins TRBV28 and TRBJ1-2; perhaps TRBD1 as D (6 bases). The germline CDR1 and CDR2 sequences are MDHEN and SYDVKM. The V end lost 6 bases, the J end lost 3 bases, and 14 bases lay between the germline ends. The CDR3 is 14 amino acids.

The rearrangement links TRBV27 to TRBJ1-3, with TRBD1 matching over 7 bases. Germline trimming cut 7 bases from V and 0 bases from J; bases unmatched to any gene: 9. The CDR3 is made up of 16 amino acids. Germline values: CDR1 MNHEY, CDR2 SMNVEV (reference sequence). CDR3 in amino acids: CASTLGQPSSGNTIYF. The CDR3 coding sequence is TGTGCCAGCACCCTGGGACAGCCCTCCTCTGGAAACACCATATATTTT.

The chain combines TRBV9 with TRBJ2-3; 7 bases are a match to TRBD2. In germline, CDR1 is SGDLS, CDR2 YYNGEE. This CDR3 is built from 15 residues. J lost 0 bases, V lost 3 bases, and 4 bases had no gene match. CDR3 sequence reads: CASSAGLVSTDTQYF. The CDR3 nucleotides are TGTGCCAGCAGCGCCGGACTAGTGAGCACAGATACGCAGTATTTT.

This clone was recorded once. This sequence joins TRBV14 and TRBJ2-1; 9 bases map to TRBD2. CDR1 is SGHDN and CDR2 is FVKESK in the germline V gene. CDR3 length equals 18 residues. Trimming cost V 0 bases and J 7 bases; bases outside gene matches: 13. For the CDR3, the DNA is TGTGCCAGCAGCCAAGAAAAAATAGCGGGAGAGGGAGGGAATGAGCAGTTCTTC. This sequence encodes CASSQEKIAGEGGNEQFF.

CDR3 in amino acids: CASSLTIPGPLHF. The DNA for the CDR3 is TGTGCCAGCAGCTTAACGATTCCAGGACCCCTCCACTTT. The chain links TRBV7-3 to TRBJ1-6, with D unclear. This CDR3 has 13 residues. V was cut by 0 bases and J by 12 bases, with 9 bases left in between. Germline V lookup: CDR1 SGHTA, CDR2 FQGTGA.

The J gene is TRBJ1-2, the V gene TRBV29-1; D is unclear. The length of the CDR3 is 13 residues. V lost 3 bases and J lost 5, with 13 bases in between. From germline, CDR1 is SQVTM and CDR2 ANQGSEA. CDR3 loop: CSVDVSPIYGYTF. The CDR3 nucleotides read TGCAGCGTTGACGTAAGCCCAATATATGGCTACACCTTC. Complete variable domain (other parts from reference TRBV29-1 and TRBJ1-2): SAVISQKPSRDICQRGTSLTIQCQVDSQVTMMFWYRQQPGQSLTLIATANQGSEATYESGFVIDKFPISRPNLTFSTLTVSNMSPEDSSIYLCSVDVSPIYGYTFGSGTRLTVV.

The chain has TRBV4-1 and TRBJ1-3, with unresolved D. Deletions cut 1 base from V and 2 bases from J, with 9 bases between. Germline assignment: CDR1 MGHRA and CDR2 YSYEKL. CDR3 length: 15 amino acids. The CDR3, as DNA: TGCGCCAGCAGCCAAGGTCGGGTCCCTGGAAACACCATATATTTT. Translation: CASSQGRVPGNTIYF.

A single count supports this clone. The chain carries TRBV7-9 and TRBJ2-3; 13 bases match TRBD2. This CDR3 region has 17 residues. Germline trimming cut 3 bases from V and 4 bases from J; bases unmatched to any gene: 7. Per the germline V gene, CDR1 is SEHNR and CDR2 is FQNEAQ (reference sequence). This chain's CDR3 is CASSFRTSGSSADTQYF. The CDR3 DNA reads as TGTGCCAGCAGCTTCAGGACTAGCGGGAGCAGTGCAGATACGCAGTATTTT.

The V call is TRBV7-3, the J call TRBJ2-6, with D perhaps TRBD2 (6 bases). V lost 1 base to trimming and J lost 0 bases, with 28 bases between them. Germline values: CDR1 SGHTA, CDR2 FQGTGA. The CDR3 contains 23 residues. The CDR3 DNA follows: TGTGCCAGCAGCTTAAATCGGGGACCAGAGGGAGCTAGCGACCGCTCTGGGGCCAACGTCCTGACTTTC. Its translation: CASSLNRGPEGASDRSGANVLTF.

The J gene is TRBJ2-5, the V gene TRBV4-2, with 9 bases matching TRBD1. Germline CDR1 reads LGHNA; CDR2 reads YNFKEQ. V lost 0 bases, J lost 5 bases, and 4 bases stayed unmatched. This CDR3 region has 15 residues. The CDR3 sequence: CASSQETGGAETQYF. The CDR3 DNA sequence: TGTGCCAGCAGCCAAGAAACAGGGGGCGCGGAGACCCAGTACTTC.

The chain links TRBV11-2 to TRBJ2-2, with 10 bases fitting TRBD2. Germline lookup yields CDR1 SGHAT and CDR2 FQNNGV. CDR3 length equals 17 residues. The J segment lost 5 bases and the V segment lost 5 bases, leaving 11 bases of the junction unmatched. The CDR3 coding sequence is TGTGCCAGCAGCCCGAACCCGGGACTAGCGTTAACCGGGGAGCTGTTTTTT. Translated, it gives CASSPNPGLALTGELFF.

This chain uses TRBV3-1 (or the pseudogene TRBV3-2) with TRBJ2-2; 7 bases are shared with TRBD2. The CDR3 totals 14 residues. The germline V gene has CDR1 LGHDT and CDR2 YNNKEL (reference sequence). Losses at the gene ends were 3 bases for V and 4 bases for J; bases not matched to a gene: 2. The CDR3 is CASSHRGSTGELFF. CDR3 sequence (DNA): TGTGCCAGCAGCCACCGCGGGAGCACCGGGGAGCTGTTTTTT.

The chain couples TRBV3-1 (or the pseudogene TRBV3-2) to TRBJ1-1, with a weak D call TRBD1 (5 bases). Germline V gives CDR1 LGHDT, CDR2 YNNKEL (reference sequence). The V and J ends lost 4 bases and 1 base respectively, with 7 bases between them. This CDR3 spans 13 amino acids. DNA for the CDR3: TGTGCCAGCAGCCGGGGGGGGAACACTGAAGCTTTCTTT. Its translation: CASSRGGNTEAFF.